These 2 T cell receptor beta chains share one sample of origin, sequenced in a study of blood T cell repertoires in COVID-19. Assay used: immunoSEQ multiplex PCR; TCRdb lists only in-frame clones, some missing. The table records over 250,000 clones, 80% to 90% of them present only once. Sequenced sample: peripheral blood. These receptors were collected from a woman aged 70-85 years with COVID-19, enrolled during active disease.

J is TRBJ2-5 and V is TRBV27, with 7 bases fitting TRBD1. The germline CDR1 and CDR2 sequences are MNHEY and SMNVEV (reference sequence). CDR3 size: 16 residues. V shed 3 bases, J shed 0 bases, and the junction held 7 bases outside the gene matches. DNA of the CDR3: TGTGCCAGCAGTTTTGTAGGGGGCCCGTACCAAGAGACCCAGTACTTC. This encodes CASSFVGGPYQETQYF.

This chain connects TRBV7-2 to TRBJ1-3; 9 bases fit TRBD1. After removal of 5 bases from V and 4 bases from J, the junction contained 3 bases not matched to a gene. The germline CDR1 and CDR2 sequences are SGHTA and FQGNSA. This CDR3 spans 14 amino acids. This CDR3 reads CASSPGTGGNTIYF. As DNA, the CDR3 is TGTGCCAGCAGCCCCGGGACAGGGGGAAACACCATATATTTT.